This TCR beta chain came from a study of blood T cell repertoires in COVID-19. TCRdb's table, derived via immunoSEQ multiplex PCR, lists solely in-frame clones and lacks some. Here the sample spans a few hundred thousand clones, approximately 80% being singletons. Trimming cost V 3 bases and J 1 base; bases outside gene matches: 6. The CDR3 is made up of 16 amino acids. Germline V gives CDR1 MDHEN, CDR2 SYDVKM. Sequencing used PBMCs or T cells enriched from blood (not recorded which). This chain links TRBV28 with TRBJ2-5; 9 bases align to TRBD1. The receptor was derived from a middle-aged woman with acute COVID-19. CDR3 region: CASSLDGQGSQETQYF. CDR3 bases: TGTGCCAGCAGTTTGGATGGACAGGGGAGCCAAGAGACCCAGTACTTC.